The T cell receptor beta chain under discussion was sequenced for a study of human T cells and chemical hapten exposure. Study at large: Slight differences in pooled library volume were the main source of varying TCR yields across samples. Study-wide results and limits: Counts of TCRs above 1 in 1000 frequency stayed unchanged with DPC sensitization.

As processed by the authors: Sample TCR counts, which ranged from about 23,224 to 750,000, had a median of around 96,000. TCRdb reanalysed the 5' RACE reads using MiXCR and keeps one entry per CDR3 protein. These V and J calls are TCRdb output, not the study's own analysis. The table lists about 140,000 distinct CDR3 sequences, over 3.5% of them singletons. Turning to this clonotype: Antigen unknown. Since a much larger clone is just one base distant, this may be a read error.

Germline CDR1 and CDR2: SNHLY and FYNNEI. Trimming removed 6 bases from V and 7 bases from J; junction bases left unmatched: 10. There are 15 residues in the CDR3. Whole blood that had not been fractionated was the source of extracted total RNA. V is TRBV2 and J is TRBJ2-3, with 10 bases lining up with TRBD2. This receptor was identified in a female donor in good health. The CDR3 sequence: CASSLLAGRANTQYF. In DNA, the CDR3 is TGTGCCAGCAGCCTACTAGCGGGGAGGGCGAATACGCAGTATTTT.